The next 11 T cell receptor beta chains were all read from a single sample in a study of human T cells and chemical hapten exposure. The time point was: patch test 1, 2 weeks after DPC sensitization. Regarding treatment: therapeutic diphenylcyclopropenone sensitization with weekly scalp DPC. TCRdb re-called the RACE reads through MiXCR, storing one row per CDR3 protein. Here the sample spans approximately 400,000 distinct CDR3 sequences, more than 4.5% being singletons. The sequenced sample was whole blood, obtained in connection with sensitization to the hapten diphenylcyclopropenone (DPC). Source of these receptors: a woman aged 50 to 60 with alopecia areata. Some clones in this sample may be carry-over from other donors' samples.

This clonotype was seen more than once but under ten times. The chain carries TRBV29-1 and TRBJ1-2; D is uncertain. The germline CDR1 and CDR2 sequences are SQVTM and ANQGSEA. This CDR3 region has 11 residues. V was trimmed by 3 bases and J by 6 bases, leaving 8 bases between them. CDR3 sequence (DNA): TGCAGCGTTGAGGAAGGGCATGGCTACACCTTC. Translated: CSVEEGHGYTF.

This clonotype was found a few times. The chain uses TRBV27 and TRBJ1-2; 9 bases align to TRBD1. In germline, CDR1 is MNHEY, CDR2 SMNVEV (reference sequence). Unmatched junction bases numbered 10, after V lost 8 bases and J lost 6 bases. CDR3 size: 14 residues. The CDR3 DNA follows: TGTGCCAGCGGATTAAACAGGGGGCTCGATGGCTACACCTTC. Translation gives CASGLNRGLDGYTF.

The sample holds many counts of this clonotype. For the CDR3, the DNA is TGCGCCAGCAGCCACCTGGGGAGCGAGGGCTACGAGCAGTACTTC. Protein sequence: CASSHLGSEGYEQYF. The V call is TRBV4-1, the J call TRBJ2-7; D is perhaps TRBD2 (5 bases). The germline gives CDR1 MGHRA, CDR2 YSYEKL. The CDR3 loop spans 15 amino acids. V was cut by 3 bases and J by 3 bases, with 15 bases left in between.

This clonotype was found a few times. The chain carries TRBV20-1 and TRBJ1-5, with D perhaps matching TRBD1 (5 bases). Trimming stripped 3 bases from V and 7 bases from J, with 16 bases between. The CDR3 covers 14 residues. Looked up from germline, CDR1 is DFQATT and CDR2 is SNEGSKA (reference sequence). CDR3 protein: CSARGKGPKQPQHF. DNA for the CDR3: TGCAGTGCTAGGGGCAAGGGACCAAAACAGCCCCAGCATTTT.

The V gene is TRBV20-1, the J gene TRBJ2-3; possibly TRBD1 for D (6 bases). Germline lookup yields CDR1 DFQATT and CDR2 SNEGSKA (reference sequence). CDR3 size: 16 residues. V was pared by 0 bases and J by 4 bases, with 17 bases between. The CDR3 DNA is TGCAGTGCTAGAGATCTTTACAGGGTCTTGGCAGATACGCAGTATTTT. Translation: CSARDLYRVLADTQYF.

In this sample, this clonotype turned up a few times. The chain has TRBV7-8 and TRBJ1-4, with 9 bases matching TRBD1. Germline trimming cut 5 bases from V and 8 bases from J; bases unmatched to any gene: 15. Germline V CDR1 and CDR2: SGHVS, FQNEAQ. The CDR3 totals 17 residues. The CDR3 nucleotides are TGTGCCAGCAGCCCCCAGCCCCTGGACAGGGGTGGAGAAAAACTGTTTTTT. Amino acids: CASSPQPLDRGGEKLFF.

The rearrangement joins TRBV5-8 to TRBJ2-6; TRBD1 matches 9 bases. V was pared by 0 bases and J by 3 bases, with 16 bases of the junction left unmatched. There are 21 residues in the CDR3. In germline, CDR1 is SGHTS, CDR2 YDEGEE. CDR3 residues: CASSLAWAQGALLVGANVLTF. CDR3 sequence (DNA): TGTGCCAGCAGCTTGGCCTGGGCACAGGGGGCCCTCTTGGTTGGGGCCAACGTCCTGACTTTC.

The table lists this clonotype with many counts. CDR3 DNA: TGCGCCAGCAGCTCCCGCGACACTGAAGCTTTCTTT. This codes for CASSSRDTEAFF. J is TRBJ1-1 and V is TRBV5-1; no firm D call. The V end lost 3 bases, the J end lost 3 bases, and 6 bases lay between the germline ends. Per germline, CDR1 SGHRS and CDR2 YFSETQ. The CDR3 contains 12 residues.

There are a few counts of this clonotype. This clone may be a read error of a much larger clone one base away. The V and J genes are TRBV6-1 and TRBJ1-5; TRBD1 matches 7 bases. The V segment lost 7 bases and the J segment 3 bases; nucleotides outside the gene matches: 6. CDR1 is MNHNS and CDR2 is SASEGT in the germline V gene. CDR3 length: 14 residues. CDR3 DNA: TGTGCCAGCACACCGGGACAGTACAATCAGCCCCAGCATTTT. Amino acid sequence: CASTPGQYNQPQHF.

This clonotype was detected ten times or more. This chain joins TRBV3-1 and TRBJ1-3, with D unclear. The CDR3 totals 14 residues. In germline, CDR1 is LGHDT, CDR2 YNNKEL (reference sequence). Trimming shortened V by 1 base and J by 0 bases, and 4 bases separated the two germline ends. The chain's CDR3 is CASSQGFSGNTIYF. CDR3 in DNA: TGTGCCAGCAGCCAAGGGTTCTCTGGAAACACCATATATTTT.

This clonotype was observed a handful of times. The chain couples TRBV7-8 to TRBJ1-1, with D perhaps matching TRBD1 (5 bases). Germline CDR1 and CDR2: SGHVS and FQNEAQ. CDR3 size: 15 residues. Trimming pared 0 bases from V and 0 bases from J, leaving 8 bases between. CDR3 nucleotides: TGTGCCAGCAGCTTAGCTGGGGGGGTGAACACTGAAGCTTTCTTT. Translation gives CASSLAGGVNTEAFF.